This note documents a single TCR beta chain sequence. These data originate in a study of blood T cell repertoires in COVID-19. V lost 2 bases and J 4 bases, leaving 5 bases between the germline ends. The germline V gene has CDR1 SGHTA and CDR2 FQGTGA. This CDR3 is built from 12 residues. As handled by the study authors: By means of reference gene primer amplification, nucleated cell counts were estimated. Assay used: immunoSEQ multiplex PCR; TCRdb lists only in-frame clones, some missing. For V, J and clone size, that table is used; D and trimming come from the DNA. The table lists some 130,000 clones, about 89% of them singletons. Seattle patients were enrolled during active infection and followed longitudinally.

This chain uses TRBV7-3 with TRBJ2-5, with a possible D match to TRBD1 (5 bases). This receptor was identified in a man in his sixties with COVID-19, enrolled during active disease. The sample consisted of peripheral blood. CDR3 residues: CASSLDRETQYF. CDR3 coding DNA: TGTGCCAGCAGCTTAGACAGAGAGACCCAGTACTTC. The full variable domain, in which reference TRBV7-3 and TRBJ2-5 provide the parts outside the CDR3, is GAGVSQTPSNKVTEKGKYVELRCDPISGHTALYWYRQSLGQGPEFLIYFQGTGAADDSGLPNDRFFAVRPEGSVSTLKIQRTERGDSAVYLCASSLDRETQYFGPGTRLLVL.